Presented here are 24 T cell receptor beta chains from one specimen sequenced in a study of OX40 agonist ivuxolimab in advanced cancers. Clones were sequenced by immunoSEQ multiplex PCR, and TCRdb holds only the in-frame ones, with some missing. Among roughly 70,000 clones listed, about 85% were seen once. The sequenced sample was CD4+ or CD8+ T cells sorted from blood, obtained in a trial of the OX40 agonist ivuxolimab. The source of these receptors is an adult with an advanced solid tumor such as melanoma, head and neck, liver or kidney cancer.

The CDR3 loop is CAWSYPRGVPQETQYF. The CDR3 bases are TGTGCCTGGAGCTACCCGCGTGGGGTCCCCCAAGAGACCCAGTACTTC. The chain couples TRBV30 to TRBJ2-5, with no clear D. The CDR3 spans 16 residues. Germline lookup yields CDR1 GTSNPN and CDR2 SVGIG (reference sequence). The V end was cut by 3 bases, the J end by 1 base, with 18 bases between.

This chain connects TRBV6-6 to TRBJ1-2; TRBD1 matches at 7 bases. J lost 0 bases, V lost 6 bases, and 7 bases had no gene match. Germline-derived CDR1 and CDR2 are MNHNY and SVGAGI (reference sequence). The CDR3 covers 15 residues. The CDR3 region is CASREQGLSNYGYTF. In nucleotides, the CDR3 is TGTGCCAGCAGGGAACAGGGGCTCTCTAACTATGGCTACACCTTC.

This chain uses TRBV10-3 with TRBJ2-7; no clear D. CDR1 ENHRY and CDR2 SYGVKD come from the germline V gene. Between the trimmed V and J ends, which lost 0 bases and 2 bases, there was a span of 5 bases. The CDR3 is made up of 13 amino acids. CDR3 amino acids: CAISESLPYEQYF. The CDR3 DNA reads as TGTGCCATCAGTGAGTCTCTCCCCTACGAGCAGTACTTC.

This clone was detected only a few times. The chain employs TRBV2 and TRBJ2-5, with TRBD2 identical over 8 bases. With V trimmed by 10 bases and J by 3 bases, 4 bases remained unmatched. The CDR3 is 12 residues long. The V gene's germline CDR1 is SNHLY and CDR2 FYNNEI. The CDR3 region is CANRAGEETQYF. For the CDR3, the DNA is TGTGCCAACCGAGCGGGAGAAGAGACCCAGTACTTC.

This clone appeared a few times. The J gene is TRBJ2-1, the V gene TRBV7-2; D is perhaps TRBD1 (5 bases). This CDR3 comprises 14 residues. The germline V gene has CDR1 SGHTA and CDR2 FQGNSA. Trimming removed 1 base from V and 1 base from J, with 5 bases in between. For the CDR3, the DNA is TGTGCCAGCAGCTTAGACAGGTCCTACAATGAGCAGTTCTTC. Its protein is CASSLDRSYNEQFF.

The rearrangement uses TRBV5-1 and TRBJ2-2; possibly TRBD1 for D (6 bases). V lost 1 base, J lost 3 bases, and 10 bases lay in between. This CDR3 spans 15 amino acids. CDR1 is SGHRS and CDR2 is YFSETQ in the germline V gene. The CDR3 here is CASSLSPGDTGELFF. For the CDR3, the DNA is TGCGCCAGCAGCTTGTCTCCAGGGGACACCGGGGAGCTGTTTTTT.

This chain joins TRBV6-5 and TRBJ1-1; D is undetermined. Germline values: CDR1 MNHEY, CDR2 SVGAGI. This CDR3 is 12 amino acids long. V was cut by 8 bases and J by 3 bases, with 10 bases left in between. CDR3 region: CASQNPYTEAFF. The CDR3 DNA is TGTGCCAGCCAAAACCCTTACACTGAAGCTTTCTTT.

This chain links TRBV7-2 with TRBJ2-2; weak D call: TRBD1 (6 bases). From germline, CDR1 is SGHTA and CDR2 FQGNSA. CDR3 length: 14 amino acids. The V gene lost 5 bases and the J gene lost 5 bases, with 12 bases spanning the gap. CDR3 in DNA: TGTGCCAGCAGCGCGACCACAGGGACCGGGGAGCTGTTTTTT. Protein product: CASSATTGTGELFF. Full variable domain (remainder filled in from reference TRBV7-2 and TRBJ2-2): GAGVSQSPSNKVTEKGKDVELRCDPISGHTALYWYRQSLGQGLEFLIYFQGNSAPDKSGLPSDRFSAERTGGSVSTLTIQRTQQEDSAVYLCASSATTGTGELFFGEGSRLTVL.

This CDR3 reads CASIPGQTGRHTEAFF. The CDR3 DNA is TGTGCCAGCATCCCGGGACAGACAGGGAGACACACTGAAGCTTTCTTT. The chain carries TRBV2 and TRBJ1-1; 7 nucleotides align to TRBD1. The germline gives CDR1 SNHLY, CDR2 FYNNEI. This CDR3 is built from 16 residues. With V trimmed by 7 bases and J by 3 bases, 14 bases remained unmatched.

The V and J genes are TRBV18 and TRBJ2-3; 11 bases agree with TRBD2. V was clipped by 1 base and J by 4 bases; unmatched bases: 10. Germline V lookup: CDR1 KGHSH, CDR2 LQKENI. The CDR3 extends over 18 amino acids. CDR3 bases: TGTGCCAGCTCACCACGGCCCACTAGCGGGAGCCGGGCAGATACGCAGTATTTT. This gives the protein CASSPRPTSGSRADTQYF.

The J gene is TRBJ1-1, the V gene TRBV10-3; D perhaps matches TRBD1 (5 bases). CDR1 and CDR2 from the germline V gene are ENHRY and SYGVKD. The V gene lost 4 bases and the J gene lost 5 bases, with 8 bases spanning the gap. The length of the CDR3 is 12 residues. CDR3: CAISGGGTEAFF. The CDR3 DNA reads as TGTGCCATCAGTGGGGGGGGGACTGAAGCTTTCTTT.

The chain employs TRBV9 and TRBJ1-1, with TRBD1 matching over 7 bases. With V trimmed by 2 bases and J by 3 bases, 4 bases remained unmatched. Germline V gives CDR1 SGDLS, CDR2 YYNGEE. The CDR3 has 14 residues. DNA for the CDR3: TGTGCCAGCAGCGTGACAGGGAGGGACACTGAAGCTTTCTTT. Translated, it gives CASSVTGRDTEAFF.

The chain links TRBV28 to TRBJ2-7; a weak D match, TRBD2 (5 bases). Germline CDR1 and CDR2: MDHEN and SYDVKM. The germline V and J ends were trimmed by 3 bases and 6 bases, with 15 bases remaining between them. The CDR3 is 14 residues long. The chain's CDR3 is CASSFRSGLAEQYF. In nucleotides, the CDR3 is TGTGCCAGCAGTTTCCGGAGCGGCCTGGCCGAGCAGTACTTC.

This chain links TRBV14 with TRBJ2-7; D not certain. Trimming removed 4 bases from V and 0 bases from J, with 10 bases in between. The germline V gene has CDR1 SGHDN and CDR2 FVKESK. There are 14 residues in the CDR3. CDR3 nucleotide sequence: TGTGCCAGCAGCCCAGGCAGCAGCTCCTACGAGCAGTACTTC. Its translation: CASSPGSSSYEQYF. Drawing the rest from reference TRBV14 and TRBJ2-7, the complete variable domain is EAGVTQFPSHSVIEKGQTVTLRCDPISGHDNLYWYRRVMGKEIKFLLHFVKESKQDESGMPNNRFLAERTGGTYSTLKVQPAELEDSGVYFCASSPGSSSYEQYFGPGTRLTVT.

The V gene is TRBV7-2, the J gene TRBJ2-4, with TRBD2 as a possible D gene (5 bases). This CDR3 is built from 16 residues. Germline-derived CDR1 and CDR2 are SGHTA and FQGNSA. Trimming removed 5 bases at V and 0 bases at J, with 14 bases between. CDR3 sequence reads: CASSPQWRLAKNIQYF. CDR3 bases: TGTGCCAGCAGCCCTCAGTGGAGGCTAGCCAAAAACATTCAGTACTTC.

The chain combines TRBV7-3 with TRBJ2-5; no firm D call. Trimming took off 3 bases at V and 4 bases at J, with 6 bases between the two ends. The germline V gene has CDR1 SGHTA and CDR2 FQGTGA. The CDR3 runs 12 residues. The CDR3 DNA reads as TGTGCCAGCAGCTTTTTCTCAGAGACCCAGTACTTC. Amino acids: CASSFFSETQYF.

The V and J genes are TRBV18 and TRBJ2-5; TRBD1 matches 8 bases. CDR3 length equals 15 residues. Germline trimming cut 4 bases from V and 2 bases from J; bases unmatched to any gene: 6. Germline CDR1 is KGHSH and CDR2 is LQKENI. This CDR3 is CASSHDRGSQETQYF. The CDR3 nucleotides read TGTGCCAGCTCACACGACAGGGGTTCACAAGAGACCCAGTACTTC. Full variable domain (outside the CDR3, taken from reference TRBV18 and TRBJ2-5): NAGVMQNPRHLVRRRGQEARLRCSPMKGHSHVYWYRQLPEEGLKFMVYLQKENIIDESGMPKERFSAEFPKEGPSILRIQQVVRGDSAAYFCASSHDRGSQETQYFGPGTRLLVL.

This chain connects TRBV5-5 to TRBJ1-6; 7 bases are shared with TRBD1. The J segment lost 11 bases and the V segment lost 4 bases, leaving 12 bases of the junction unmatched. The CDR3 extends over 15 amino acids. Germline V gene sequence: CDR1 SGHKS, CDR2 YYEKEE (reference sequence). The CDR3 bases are TGTGCCAGCAGCAGCCGAGGGCAGGGGGTTACACCCCTCCACTTT. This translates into CASSSRGQGVTPLHF.

CDR3 coding DNA: TGTGCCAGCAGTTTATCAATCGGACAGGGGGCCGGAGCCCTTAATTCACCCCTCCACTTT. The encoded protein is CASSLSIGQGAGALNSPLHF. The chain carries TRBV27 and TRBJ1-6, with 11 bases fitting TRBD1. The CDR3 is 20 residues long. The junction had 13 bases not matched to a gene; V was cut back by 0 bases and J by 6 bases. From germline, CDR1 is MNHEY and CDR2 SMNVEV (reference sequence).

CDR3 sequence (DNA): TGCGCCAGCAGCTTGGTGGCTAACGAGCAGTACTTC. It yields the protein CASSLVANEQYF. The V gene is TRBV5-1, the J gene TRBJ2-7; D not resolved. In germline, CDR1 is SGHRS, CDR2 YFSETQ. V gave up 0 bases and J gave up 5 bases, with 6 bases separating them. CDR3 length equals 12 residues.

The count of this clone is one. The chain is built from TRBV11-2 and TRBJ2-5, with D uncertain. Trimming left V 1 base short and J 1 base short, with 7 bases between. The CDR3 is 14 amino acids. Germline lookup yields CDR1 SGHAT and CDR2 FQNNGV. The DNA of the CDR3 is TGTGCCAGCAGCTTAGCCCAACCCCAAGAGACCCAGTACTTC. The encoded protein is CASSLAQPQETQYF.

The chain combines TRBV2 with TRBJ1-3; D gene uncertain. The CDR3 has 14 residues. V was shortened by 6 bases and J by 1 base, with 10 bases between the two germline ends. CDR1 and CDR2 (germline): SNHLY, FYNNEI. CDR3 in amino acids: CASRGPPSGNTIYF. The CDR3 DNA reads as TGTGCCAGCAGAGGGCCTCCATCTGGAAACACCATATATTTT. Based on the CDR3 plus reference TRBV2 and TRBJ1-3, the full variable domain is EPEVTQTPSHQVTQMGQEVILRCVPISNHLYFYWYRQILGQKVEFLVSFYNNEISEKSEIFDDQFSVERPDGSNFTLKIRSTKLEDSAMYFCASRGPPSGNTIYFGEGSWLTVV.

DNA for the CDR3: TGTGCCAGCAGCGTGGGACAGGGAGCTAATGAAAAACTGTTTTTT. This codes for CASSVGQGANEKLFF. This chain links TRBV5-4 with TRBJ1-4, with TRBD1 matching 9 bases. With V trimmed by 4 bases and J by 3 bases, 4 bases remained unmatched. Germline V gene lookup returns CDR1 SGHNT and CDR2 YYREEE (reference sequence). This CDR3 comprises 15 residues. The whole variable domain, remainder taken from reference TRBV5-4 and TRBJ1-4, is ETGVTQSPTHLIKTRGQQVTLRCSSQSGHNTVSWYQQALGQGPQFIFQYYREEENGRGNFPPRFSGLQFPNYSSELNVNALELDDSALYLCASSVGQGANEKLFFGSGTQLSVL.

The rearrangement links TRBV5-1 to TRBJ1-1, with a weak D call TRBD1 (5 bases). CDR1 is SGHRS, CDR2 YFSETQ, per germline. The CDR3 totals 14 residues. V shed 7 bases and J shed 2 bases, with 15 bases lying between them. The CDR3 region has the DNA TGCGCCAGCGAACCCGGGGCCGGCAACACTGAAGCTTTCTTT. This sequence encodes CASEPGAGNTEAFF.